This TCR beta chain was sequenced during a study of blood T cell repertoires in COVID-19. Assay used: immunoSEQ multiplex PCR; TCRdb lists only in-frame clones, some missing. The sample contains roughly 200,000 clones, around 81% of which appear only once. Germline lookup yields CDR1 SGHAT and CDR2 FQNNGV. The CDR3 extends over 17 amino acids. V lost 0 bases to trimming and J lost 4 bases, with 19 bases between them. The chain employs TRBV11-2 and TRBJ2-7; D possibly corresponds to TRBD1 (6 bases). The sequencing sample was made of peripheral blood. This TCR was sampled from a woman aged 40 to 55 with COVID-19, enrolled during active disease. CDR3 sequence reads: CASSLDRNRAVAYEQYF. CDR3 DNA sequence: TGTGCCAGCAGCTTAGATCGTAACAGGGCAGTCGCATACGAGCAGTACTTC. Drawing the rest from reference TRBV11-2 and TRBJ2-7, the complete variable domain is EAGVAQSPRYKIIEKRQSVAFWCNPISGHATLYWYQQILGQGPKLLIQFQNNGVVDDSQLPKDRFSAERLKGVDSTLKIQPAKLEDSAVYLCASSLDRNRAVAYEQYFGPGTRLTVT.